A selection of T cell receptor beta chains follows, all from one sample in a study of vaccination effects on CD4 cells after COVID-19. TCRdb's copy holds only in-frame clones and misses some; the assay was immunoSEQ multiplex PCR. The sample includes 27,000 or so clones, 72% of them seen just once. Antigens of these TCRs are unknown. The sample consisted of CD4+ T cells from PBMCs cultured with SARS-CoV-2 spike peptides, taken before COVID-19 vaccination. These receptors came from a human donor who received a COVID-19 vaccine. Both conserved end residues are part of each CDR3. The D gene is left open where the match is weak. Size is omitted from some rows. Given values are once, few, many or a class for expanded clones.

>few|TRBJ2-2|TRBV7-7|TRBD2
CASSKGSGSMAGELFF
TGTGCCAGCAGCAAAGGTAGCGGGAGTATGGCCGGGGAGCTGTTTTTT
>few|TRBJ2-5|TRBV7-7|NA
CASSLALAGTGRETQYF
TGTGCCAGCAGCTTAGCACTAGCGGGGACAGGGAGAGAGACCCAGTACTTC
>NA|TRBJ1-2|TRBV12-3/TRBV12-4|NA
CASSLIWNYGYTF
TGTGCCAGCAGTTTAATCTGGAACTATGGCTACACCTTC
>once|TRBJ1-1|TRBV11-3|TRBD1
CASSVQGVGTEAFF
TGTGCCAGCAGCGTCCAGGGGGTCGGCACTGAAGCTTTCTTT
>NA|TRBJ1-2|TRBV2|NA
CASSVDPNYGYTF
TGTGCCAGCAGCGTGGACCCTAACTATGGCTACACCTTC
>once|TRBJ1-6|TRBV5-6|NA
CASSDGGGYNSPLHF
TGTGCCAGCAGCGATGGGGGGGGGTATAATTCACCCCTCCACTTT
>NA|TRBJ1-2|TRBV3-1/TRBV3-2|TRBD1
CASSQDGTGGSYGYTF
TGTGCCAGCAGCCAAGATGGGACAGGGGGATCATATGGCTACACCTTC
>once|TRBJ2-1|TRBV5-6|NA
CASSFSEEQQFF
TGTGCCAGCAGCTTTTCGGAAGAACAGCAGTTCTTC
>NA|TRBJ2-3|TRBV6-5|TRBD1
CASRTGTGDTDTQYF
TGTGCCAGCAGAACCGGGACAGGGGATACAGATACGCAGTATTTT
>NA|TRBJ2-3|TRBV5-4|TRBD2
CASSLSGLAAQYF
TGTGCCAGCAGCTTATCGGGACTAGCGGCGCAGTATTTT
>NA|TRBJ2-1|TRBV4-1|TRBD2
CASSQEKRLAGIPEQFF
TGCGCCAGCAGCCAAGAGAAAAGACTAGCGGGGATTCCTGAGCAGTTCTTC
>NA|TRBJ2-7|TRBV29-1|TRBD2
CSGLAGGSYEQYF
TGCAGCGGGCTAGCGGGAGGGTCTTACGAGCAGTACTTC
>NA|TRBJ2-7|TRBV5-1|TRBD1
CASSGDRGRGEQYF
TGCGCCAGCAGTGGGGACAGGGGGCGCGGCGAGCAGTACTTC
>medium-sized|TRBJ1-2|TRBV19|TRBD1
CASSPKTGVIEYGYTF
TGTGCCAGTAGTCCGAAGACAGGGGTTATTGAGTATGGCTACACCTTC
>NA|TRBJ2-4|TRBV9|NA
CASSVAPGKNIQYF
TGTGCCAGCAGCGTAGCTCCCGGGAAGAACATTCAGTACTTC
>NA|TRBJ2-2|TRBV7-2|TRBD2
CASSTPGLAGAGGELFF
TGTGCCAGCAGCACCCCGGGACTAGCGGGAGCGGGCGGGGAGCTGTTTTTT
>NA|TRBJ2-3|TRBV21-1|NA
CASSPFLAGGLTDTQYF
TGTGCCAGCAGCCCCTTCCTAGCGGGAGGACTCACAGATACGCAGTATTTT
>once|TRBJ1-4|TRBV25-1|TRBD1
CASSESGTVNEKLFF
TGTGCCAGCAGTGAATCCGGGACAGTAAATGAAAAACTGTTTTTT
>NA|TRBJ2-1|TRBV19|NA
CASRGSVPYNEQFF
TGTGCCAGTAGGGGAAGCGTACCCTACAATGAGCAGTTCTTC
>NA|TRBJ1-2|TRBV6-5|NA
CASRKDSLNGYTF
TGTGCCAGCAGGAAGGACAGCTTGAATGGCTACACCTTC
>once|TRBJ1-1|TRBV29-1|TRBD1
CSAGTVNTEAFF
TGCAGCGCGGGGACAGTGAACACTGAAGCTTTCTTT
>NA|TRBJ2-7|TRBV11-2|TRBD1
CASRFPGQAYEQYF
TGTGCCAGCAGATTTCCGGGACAGGCATACGAGCAGTACTTC
>NA|TRBJ2-1|TRBV7-9|NA
CASSLEVSYNEQFF
TGTGCCAGCAGCTTAGAGGTCTCCTACAATGAGCAGTTCTTC
>few|TRBJ2-7|TRBV30|NA
CAWSHSYEQYF
TGTGCCTGGAGCCACTCCTACGAGCAGTACTTC
>few|TRBJ2-7|TRBV19|TRBD1
CASSQGQGSGEQYF
TGTGCCAGTAGTCAGGGACAGGGTTCCGGTGAGCAGTACTTC
>NA|TRBJ2-6|TRBV6-1|TRBD1
CASSGMGQTRSGANVLTF
TGTGCCAGCAGTGGAATGGGACAGACCCGCTCTGGGGCCAACGTCCTGACTTTC
>once|TRBJ1-4|TRBV6-1|TRBD1
CASSEGRRTGLLYSANEKLFF
TGTGCCAGCAGTGAAGGCCGTAGGACAGGGCTTTTATATTCCGCTAATGAAAAACTGTTTTTT
>NA|TRBJ1-1|TRBV3-1/TRBV3-2|NA
CASSQSTEAFF
TGTGCCAGCAGCCAATCCACTGAAGCTTTCTTT
>NA|TRBJ2-1|TRBV2|TRBD2
CASSELAGGPIEQFF
TGTGCCAGCAGTGAGCTAGCGGGGGGGCCCATTGAGCAGTTCTTC
>NA|TRBJ2-5|TRBV7-2|NA
CASSSYQETQYF
TGTGCCAGCAGCTCCTACCAAGAGACCCAGTACTTC
>NA|TRBJ2-4|TRBV10-1|NA
CASSAGPTRDSAKNIQYF
TGCGCCAGCAGTGCGGGACCTACCCGGGACTCAGCCAAAAACATTCAGTACTTC
>NA|TRBJ1-1|TRBV27|NA
CASSTILGGKAFF
TGTGCCAGCAGTACCATATTAGGGGGAAAAGCTTTCTTT
>NA|TRBJ1-4|TRBV13|NA
CASSPQGRREKLFF
TGTGCCAGCAGCCCCCAGGGAAGGCGGGAAAAACTGTTTTTT
>few|TRBJ1-2|TRBV10-3|NA
CAISEYEGPGYGYTF
TGTGCCATCAGTGAGTACGAGGGGCCGGGGTATGGCTACACCTTC
>NA|TRBJ2-2|TRBV2|NA
CASKWEVTGELFF
TGTGCCAGCAAATGGGAGGTTACCGGGGAGCTGTTTTTT
>NA|TRBJ2-2|TRBV7-9|NA
CASSLFGETGELFF
TGTGCCAGCAGCTTATTTGGGGAAACCGGGGAGCTGTTTTTT
>NA|TRBJ2-2|TRBV5-6|NA
CASSYLTGVDTGELFF
TGTGCCAGCAGCTACTTGACGGGGGTTGACACCGGGGAGCTGTTTTTT
>few|TRBJ1-1|TRBV10-1|NA
CASSRDKDDTEAFF
TGCGCCAGCAGTCGGGACAAGGATGACACTGAAGCTTTCTTT
>NA|TRBJ2-5|TRBV2|NA
CASSARLQETQYF
TGTGCCAGCAGTGCGAGACTTCAAGAGACCCAGTACTTC
>NA|TRBJ1-1|TRBV5-4|NA
CASSLPTEMNTEAFF
TGTGCCAGCAGCCTCCCGACAGAGATGAACACTGAAGCTTTCTTT
>NA|TRBJ2-3|TRBV4-1|NA
CASSQDGPMAGTDTQYF
TGCGCCAGCAGCCAAGATGGGCCGATGGCGGGTACAGATACGCAGTATTTT
>NA|TRBJ2-1|TRBV5-1|NA
CASSLALGANEQFF
TGCGCCAGCAGCTTGGCTCTGGGAGCCAATGAGCAGTTCTTC
>NA|TRBJ2-1|TRBV13|NA
CASSLMGGRSNEQFF
TGTGCCAGCAGCTTAATGGGGGGGCGCTCCAATGAGCAGTTCTTC
>NA|TRBJ2-1|TRBV5-8|TRBD2
CASSKGSSGTNEQFF
TGTGCCAGCAGCAAGGGATCTAGCGGGACCAATGAGCAGTTCTTC
>NA|TRBJ1-1|TRBV5-5|TRBD1
CASSWGQKNTEAFF
TGTGCCAGCAGCTGGGGACAGAAGAACACTGAAGCTTTCTTT
>NA|TRBJ1-2|TRBV4-1|NA
CASSQSRGGLYGYTF
TGCGCCAGCAGCCAATCCCGTGGGGGCCTCTATGGCTACACCTTC
>NA|TRBJ2-1|TRBV5-6|TRBD2
CASSPGLMPYNEQFF
TGTGCCAGCAGCCCGGGACTAATGCCCTACAATGAGCAGTTCTTC
>NA|TRBJ2-7|TRBV27|TRBD2
CASSPSGSPYEQYF
TGTGCCAGCAGTCCTAGCGGGAGCCCCTACGAGCAGTACTTC